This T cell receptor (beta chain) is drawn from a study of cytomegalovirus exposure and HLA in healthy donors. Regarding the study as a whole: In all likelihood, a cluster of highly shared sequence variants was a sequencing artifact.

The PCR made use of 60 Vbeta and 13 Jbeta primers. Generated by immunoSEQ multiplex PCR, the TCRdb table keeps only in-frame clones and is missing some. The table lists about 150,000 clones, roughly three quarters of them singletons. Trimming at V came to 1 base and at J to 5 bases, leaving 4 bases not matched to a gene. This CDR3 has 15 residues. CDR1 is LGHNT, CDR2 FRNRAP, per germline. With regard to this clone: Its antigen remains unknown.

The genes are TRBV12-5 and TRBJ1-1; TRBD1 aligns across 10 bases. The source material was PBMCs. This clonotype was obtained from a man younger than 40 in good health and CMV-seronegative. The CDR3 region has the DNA TGTGCTAGTGGTTTGGGGACAGGGGGTTGGACTGAAGCTTTCTTT. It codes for CASGLGTGGWTEAFF.